The 20 T cell receptor beta chains below were found in one sample sequenced in a study of technical replicates of blood from several donors. Profiled with immunoSEQ multiplex PCR; TCRdb holds only in-frame clones, not every one. The top ten clones hold under 0.55% of a sample with 70,000 or so clones, about 90% of them seen once. The sequencing input was T cells isolated from PBMCs. These receptors were taken from a human donor in good health.

The chain carries TRBV30 and TRBJ1-4; D ambiguous. The CDR3 totals 10 residues. Germline CDR1 GTSNPN, CDR2 SVGIG (reference sequence). V was trimmed by 3 bases and J by 8 bases, leaving 4 bases between them. CDR3 amino acids: CAWRREKLFF. DNA of the CDR3: TGTGCCTGGAGGCGGGAAAAACTGTTTTTT. The full variable domain, its missing parts supplied by reference TRBV30 and TRBJ1-4, is SQTIHQWPATLVQPVGSPLSLECTVEGTSNPNLYWYRQAAGRGLQLLFYSVGIGQISSEVPQNLSASRPQDRQFILSSKKLLLSDSGFYLCAWRREKLFFGSGTQLSVL.

The chain employs TRBV19 and TRBJ2-3; unclear D gene. The CDR3 consists of 15 residues. V lost 3 bases, J lost 3 bases, and 13 bases lay in between. Looked up from germline, CDR1 is LNHDA and CDR2 is SQIVND (reference sequence). CDR3 amino acids: CASSIDPGGTDTQYF. The CDR3 coding sequence is TGTGCCAGTAGTATCGACCCGGGTGGGACAGATACGCAGTATTTT.

The V and J genes are TRBV6-1 and TRBJ1-1; D perhaps matches TRBD1 (6 bases). V was trimmed by 1 base and J by 6 bases, leaving 12 bases between them. There are 14 residues in the CDR3. Germline lookup yields CDR1 MNHNS and CDR2 SASEGT. The DNA for the CDR3 is TGTGCCAGCAGTGAAGTTTACAGGGATCCTGAAGCTTTCTTT. Translated, it gives CASSEVYRDPEAFF.

The rearrangement links TRBV11-2 to TRBJ1-4; D gene uncertain. The V end was cut by 6 bases, the J end by 8 bases, with 7 bases between. This CDR3 has 11 residues. CDR1 SGHAT and CDR2 FQNNGV come from the germline V gene. The CDR3 is CASSLLEKLFF. CDR3 nucleotides: TGTGCCAGCAGTTTACTGGAAAAACTGTTTTTT.

The V and J genes are TRBV7-3 and TRBJ2-2, with TRBD2 identical over 13 bases. The germline V gene encodes CDR1 SGHTA and CDR2 FQGTGA. The J segment lost 6 bases and the V segment lost 3 bases, leaving 4 bases of the junction unmatched. CDR3 length equals 16 residues. In DNA form, the CDR3 reads TGTGCCAGCAGCTTTGGACTAGCGGGAGCTTCCGGGGAGCTGTTTTTT. As protein: CASSFGLAGASGELFF.

The chain links TRBV19 to TRBJ2-7; 7 nucleotides agree with TRBD1. V shed 6 bases and J 3 bases; nucleotides not matched to a gene: 11. Germline assignment: CDR1 LNHDA and CDR2 SQIVND (reference sequence). CDR3 length: 15 amino acids. The CDR3: CASRPQGVGSYEQYF. In nucleotides, the CDR3 is TGTGCCAGTAGGCCGCAGGGGGTAGGTAGCTACGAGCAGTACTTC.

The chain links TRBV4-1 to TRBJ2-1; 13 nucleotides agree with TRBD2. The germline V gene has CDR1 MGHRA and CDR2 YSYEKL. The CDR3 contains 17 residues. Trimming removed 3 bases from V and 7 bases from J; junction bases left unmatched: 9. CDR3 amino acids: CASSHASRTSGRNEQFF. CDR3 in DNA: TGCGCCAGCAGCCACGCTAGTAGGACTAGCGGGAGAAATGAGCAGTTCTTC.

This rearrangement joins TRBV7-2 to TRBJ1-2, with 9 bases identical to TRBD1. Germline V lookup: CDR1 SGHTA, CDR2 FQGNSA. The CDR3 consists of 16 residues. V gave up 5 bases and J gave up 6 bases; unmatched junction bases: 13. The CDR3 bases are TGTGCCAGCAGCGCCTACCCTTCCGGGACAGGGCATGGCTACACCTTC. It encodes CASSAYPSGTGHGYTF. The whole variable domain, filled in from reference TRBV7-2 and TRBJ1-2, reads GAGVSQSPSNKVTEKGKDVELRCDPISGHTALYWYRQSLGQGLEFLIYFQGNSAPDKSGLPSDRFSAERTGGSVSTLTIQRTQQEDSAVYLCASSAYPSGTGHGYTFGSGTRLTVV.

In its sample, this clone was seen once. J is TRBJ2-1 and V is TRBV7-3, with TRBD2 matching over 12 bases. Germline V gene sequence: CDR1 SGHTA, CDR2 FQGTGA. The CDR3 loop spans 17 amino acids. Trimming took 1 base from V and 7 from J; bases not matched to a gene: 8. CDR3 sequence: CASSLNPSGRGVNEQFF. The CDR3 DNA reads as TGTGCCAGCAGCTTAAATCCTAGCGGGAGGGGTGTTAATGAGCAGTTCTTC.

The V and J genes are TRBV27 and TRBJ2-7, with D unclear. CDR3 length: 12 residues. Trimming removed 9 bases from V and 0 bases from J, with 9 bases in between. Germline CDR1 is MNHEY and CDR2 is SMNVEV (reference sequence). The CDR3 region is CASSPSSYEQYF. DNA of the CDR3: TGTGCCAGTAGTCCGAGCTCCTACGAGCAGTACTTC.

The genes are TRBV29-1 and TRBJ2-1; 9 positions agree with TRBD1. The CDR3 covers 14 residues. CDR1 and CDR2 (germline): SQVTM, ANQGSEA. V dropped 6 bases and J dropped 6; count of bases not matched to a gene: 9. DNA for the CDR3: TGCAGCGTCGCCACGGGACAGGGTATCAATGAGCAGTTCTTC. Protein sequence: CSVATGQGINEQFF.

To note about this clone: At one of its ends the junction is not consistent with the germline gene, which may arise from a read error. The CDR3 sequence: CASSPDSSSYNEQFF. The CDR3 DNA reads TGTGCTAGCAGCCCTGACAGTAGCTCCTACAATGAGCAGTTCTTC. The chain recombines TRBV7-7 with TRBJ2-1, with a tentative D call TRBD1 (5 bases). The CDR3 contains 15 residues. Germline lookup yields CDR1 SSHAT and CDR2 FNYEAQ (reference sequence).

The rearrangement links TRBV7-2 to TRBJ2-7, with 9 bases identical to TRBD1. The CDR3 is 14 amino acids. J was trimmed by 6 bases and V by 3 bases; bases with no gene match: 6. Germline assignment: CDR1 SGHTA and CDR2 FQGNSA. The CDR3 protein is CASSLGQGVSEQYF. The CDR3 region has the DNA TGTGCCAGCAGCTTGGGACAGGGAGTGAGCGAGCAGTACTTC.

The rearrangement uses TRBV7-9 and TRBJ2-5; D might be TRBD1 (6 bases). V lost 2 bases, J lost 4 bases, and 11 bases lay in between. CDR3 length: 14 amino acids. CDR1 is SEHNR and CDR2 is FQNEAQ in the germline V gene (reference sequence). The CDR3 loop reads CASSLMTGGETQYF. DNA for the CDR3: TGTGCCAGCAGCTTAATGACAGGTGGAGAGACCCAGTACTTC.

The genes are TRBV7-3 and TRBJ2-3; TRBD2 matches 8 bases. CDR1 and CDR2 (germline): SGHTA, FQGTGA. The CDR3 extends over 16 amino acids. The J segment lost 1 base and the V segment lost 2 bases, leaving 5 bases of the junction unmatched. CDR3 coding DNA: TGTGCCAGCAGCTTATATACCGGGGGGGGCACAGATACGCAGTATTTT. It yields the protein CASSLYTGGGTDTQYF.

This sequence joins TRBV9 and TRBJ2-1; tentatively, D is TRBD1 (6 bases). Trimming took 6 bases from V and 4 from J, leaving 17 bases between them. This CDR3 region has 15 residues. Germline V gives CDR1 SGDLS, CDR2 YYNGEE. CDR3 bases: TGTGCCAGCACCGGTCCCGGGACACCTTACAATGAGCAGTTCTTC. Amino acids: CASTGPGTPYNEQFF.

The gene calls are TRBV7-9 and TRBJ2-7; D is uncertain. The CDR3 has 12 amino acids. Trimming stripped 5 bases from V and 0 bases from J, with 5 bases between. Germline loops: CDR1 SEHNR, CDR2 FQNEAQ (reference sequence). The CDR3 region has the DNA TGTGCCAGCAGCCGGAGCTCCTACGAGCAGTACTTC. Translation gives CASSRSSYEQYF.

The V gene is TRBV2, the J gene TRBJ1-1; D unclear. Germline assignment: CDR1 SNHLY and CDR2 FYNNEI. V shed 5 bases and J shed 4 bases, with 5 bases lying between them. CDR3 length equals 11 residues. CDR3: CASSFSTEAFF. The CDR3 nucleotides are TGTGCCAGCAGTTTTAGCACTGAAGCTTTCTTT.

This clone was recorded only once. J is TRBJ2-1 and V is TRBV5-6, with D maybe TRBD2 (5 bases). There are 14 residues in the CDR3. Trimming took 0 bases from V and 9 from J, leaving 13 bases between them. In germline, CDR1 is SGHDT, CDR2 YYEEEE. CDR3 coding DNA: TGTGCCAGCAGCTTGGGGGGAGTAACGGCTGAGCAGTTCTTC. Translated, it gives CASSLGGVTAEQFF.

The genes are TRBV28 and TRBJ2-7; 7 nucleotides align to TRBD1. Germline CDR1 reads MDHEN; CDR2 reads SYDVKM. Unmatched junction bases numbered 4, after V lost 5 bases and J lost 0 bases. CDR3 length equals 14 residues. CDR3 amino acids: CASSHRGRSYEQYF. For the CDR3, the DNA is TGTGCCAGCAGTCACAGGGGCCGCTCCTACGAGCAGTACTTC.